The 15 T cell receptor beta chains in this list originate from one sample, sequenced in a study of blood T cell repertoires in COVID-19. Only in-frame clones appear in the TCRdb table, and some are missing; sequencing was by immunoSEQ multiplex PCR. The sample carries roughly 270,000 clones, roughly 88% recorded once. Sequencing was carried out using peripheral blood. Source of these receptors: a man in his late teens or twenties with active or convalescent COVID-19.

The chain combines TRBV29-1 with TRBJ1-1, with D tentatively TRBD1 (6 bases). V was trimmed by 4 bases and J by 3 bases, leaving 12 bases between them. CDR1 and CDR2 from the germline V gene are SQVTM and ANQGSEA. CDR3 size: 13 residues. Here the CDR3 reads CSVVPNRDTEAFF. The CDR3 nucleotides read TGCAGCGTTGTCCCCAACAGGGACACTGAAGCTTTCTTT.

The table lists this clone with a few counts. The chain couples TRBV7-2 to TRBJ1-1, with 9 bases that match TRBD1. Per the germline V gene, CDR1 is SGHTA and CDR2 is FQGNSA. The trim removed 3 bases at V and 14 bases at J, leaving 7 bases unmatched. The length of the CDR3 is 12 residues. The CDR3 region is CASSFSRDRVFF. CDR3 nucleotide sequence: TGTGCCAGCAGCTTTAGCCGGGACAGGGTGTTCTTT.

The chain links TRBV19 to TRBJ1-6, with D possibly matching TRBD1 (6 bases). Trimming pared 5 bases from V and 4 bases from J, leaving 9 bases between. The CDR3 covers 14 residues. Germline V gene data show CDR1 as LNHDA and CDR2 as SQIVND (reference sequence). CDR3 residues: CASSETGYNSPLHF. The CDR3 region has the DNA TGTGCCAGTAGTGAAACAGGGTATAATTCACCCCTCCACTTT.

This chain uses TRBV7-2 with TRBJ2-1; possible D gene TRBD2, 6 bases. V was pared by 5 bases and J by 1 base, with 15 bases between. Germline CDR1 SGHTA, CDR2 FQGNSA. The CDR3 length is 16 residues. CDR3 protein: CASSETGVRSYNEQFF. The CDR3 nucleotides read TGTGCCAGCAGCGAGACGGGGGTAAGGTCCTACAATGAGCAGTTCTTC. The full variable domain, completed using reference TRBV7-2 and TRBJ2-1, is GAGVSQSPSNKVTEKGKDVELRCDPISGHTALYWYRQSLGQGLEFLIYFQGNSAPDKSGLPSDRFSAERTGGSVSTLTIQRTQQEDSAVYLCASSETGVRSYNEQFFGPGTRLTVL.

The chain recombines TRBV15 with TRBJ1-3, with 7 bases fitting TRBD1. With V trimmed by 2 bases and J by 2 bases, 3 bases remained unmatched. The length of the CDR3 is 15 residues. Germline values: CDR1 LNHNV, CDR2 YYDKDF (reference sequence). The CDR3 loop is CATSRRRGTGNTIYF. CDR3 nucleotides: TGTGCCACCAGCAGACGCAGGGGGACTGGAAACACCATATATTTT.

The gene calls are TRBV4-3 and TRBJ1-4; 10 nucleotides line up with TRBD1. Germline CDR1 is LGHNA and CDR2 is YSLEER. This CDR3 region has 14 residues. Losses at the gene ends were 2 bases for V and 8 bases for J; bases not matched to a gene: 2. CDR3 loop: CASSQWTGGEKLFF. The DNA for the CDR3 is TGCGCCAGCAGCCAATGGACAGGGGGGGAAAAACTGTTTTTT.

This clone was seen just once. This chain uses TRBV3-1 (or the pseudogene TRBV3-2) with TRBJ1-5; 12 bases are shared with TRBD1. The J segment lost 6 bases and the V segment lost 4 bases, leaving 4 bases of the junction unmatched. CDR3 length: 15 amino acids. Germline CDR1 is LGHDT and CDR2 is YNNKEL (reference sequence). CDR3 loop: CASSLGTGGFQPQHF. In DNA form, the CDR3 reads TGTGCCAGCAGCCTAGGGACAGGGGGCTTTCAGCCCCAGCATTTT.

The V and J genes are TRBV7-8 and TRBJ2-5, with TRBD2 as a possible D gene (5 bases). Germline V gene lookup returns CDR1 SGHVS and CDR2 FQNEAQ. V was cut by 4 bases and J by 2 bases, with 14 bases left in between. The CDR3 spans 15 residues. The CDR3 DNA is TGTGCCAGCAGCTCCGCCCCTCGGGGACAAGAGACCCAGTACTTC. Protein: CASSSAPRGQETQYF.

This chain links TRBV2 with TRBJ2-3, with 12 bases that match TRBD2. CDR1 SNHLY and CDR2 FYNNEI come from the germline V gene. The CDR3 totals 14 residues. The ends lost 6 bases at V and 3 bases at J; junction bases unmatched: 1. This CDR3 reads CASRTSGGTDTQYF. The CDR3 nucleotides are TGTGCCAGCAGGACTAGCGGGGGAACAGATACGCAGTATTTT.

This chain links TRBV18 with TRBJ2-5, with D maybe TRBD1 (5 bases). Looked up from germline, CDR1 is KGHSH and CDR2 is LQKENI. V was shortened by 6 bases and J by 5 bases, with 10 bases between the two germline ends. The CDR3 length is 12 residues. CDR3 DNA sequence: TGTGCCAGCTCCGTCAGGGTTGAGACCCAGTACTTC. Protein sequence: CASSVRVETQYF.

The chain links TRBV6-5 to TRBJ1-1, with D maybe TRBD1 (5 bases). Between the trimmed V and J ends, which lost 0 bases and 5 bases, there was a span of 10 bases. The CDR3 spans 14 residues. Per the germline V gene, CDR1 is MNHEY and CDR2 is SVGAGI. The CDR3 DNA reads TGTGCCAGCAGTTACTCAGGGGCTAGGACTGAAGCTTTCTTT. As protein: CASSYSGARTEAFF.

The sample holds a few counts of this clone. V usage is TRBV4-1 and J usage is TRBJ2-7, with a tentative D call TRBD2 (6 bases). Germline V gives CDR1 MGHRA, CDR2 YSYEKL. Trimming removed 0 bases at V and 0 bases at J, with 9 bases between. The CDR3 is 15 residues long. CDR3 region: CASSQDGGNSYEQYF. In nucleotides, the CDR3 is TGCGCCAGCAGCCAAGATGGGGGGAACTCCTACGAGCAGTACTTC.

The chain carries TRBV14 and TRBJ1-2; D is undetermined. This CDR3 comprises 14 residues. Deletions cut 1 base from V and 5 bases from J, with 11 bases between. Looked up from germline, CDR1 is SGHDN and CDR2 is FVKESK. The CDR3 loop reads CASSQGLAVYGYTF. The DNA of the CDR3 is TGTGCCAGCAGCCAAGGCCTGGCGGTATATGGCTACACCTTC.

The genes are TRBV27 and TRBJ2-1; the match to TRBD1 covers 11 bases. Germline CDR1 and CDR2: MNHEY and SMNVEV (reference sequence). V shed 5 bases and J 5 bases; nucleotides not matched to a gene: 5. This CDR3 is built from 15 residues. The CDR3 bases are TGTGCCAGCAGTCAAGGGGGACAGGGGGACAATGAGCAGTTCTTC. Its protein product is CASSQGGQGDNEQFF.

In nucleotides, the CDR3 is TGTGCCAGCAGCCCAGACAGGGGCCCTGGAAACACCATATATTTT. Amino acid sequence: CASSPDRGPGNTIYF. The gene calls are TRBV2 and TRBJ1-3; 8 bases are shared with TRBD1. The CDR3 extends over 15 amino acids. CDR1 SNHLY and CDR2 FYNNEI come from the germline V gene. V lost 6 bases to trimming and J lost 2 bases; unmatched junction nucleotides: 6.